The rows below give T cell receptor beta chains drawn from one sample of a study of cytomegalovirus exposure and HLA in healthy donors. Method: immunoSEQ multiplex PCR; TCRdb's copy keeps in-frame clones and lacks some. This sample has about 76,000 clones, with around three quarters found just once. The sequencing input was PBMCs. The receptors originated from a man aged 25 to 45 in good health and CMV-seronegative. The CDR3 runs from the conserved cysteine through the conserved F or W. D genes are given only for firm matches. The size entry is marked missing in some rows and otherwise reads once, few, many or a size class.

V	D	size	J	CDR3	DNA
TRBV2	.	.	TRBJ1-2	CASSGGGHGYTF	TGTGCCAGCAGTGGAGGGGGTCATGGCTACACCTTC
TRBV7-2	TRBD1	.	TRBJ2-7	CASSLGTGREQYF	TGTGCCAGCAGCCTCGGGACAGGCAGGGAGCAGTACTTC
TRBV30	.	.	TRBJ2-6	CAWSQTAFSGANVLTF	TGTGCCTGGAGTCAGACAGCTTTCTCTGGGGCCAACGTCCTGACTTTC
TRBV28	.	few	TRBJ1-1	CATFVPQGTEAFF	TGTGCCACCTTCGTACCCCAGGGGACTGAAGCTTTCTTT
TRBV30	.	.	TRBJ2-3	CALAVDTDTQYF	TGTGCCTTAGCGGTGGACACAGATACGCAGTATTTT
TRBV7-2	.	.	TRBJ2-2	CASSRNPGTGELFF	TGTGCCAGCAGCCGAAACCCGGGGACCGGGGAGCTGTTTTTT
TRBV5-1	.	.	TRBJ1-1	CASSPTGTGIMNTEAFF	TGCGCCAGCAGCCCGACCGGAACAGGGATCATGAACACTGAAGCTTTCTTT
TRBV6-5	.	.	TRBJ2-3	CASSYSRGTDTQYF	TGTGCCAGCAGTTACTCGCGCGGGACAGATACGCAGTATTTT
TRBV6-5	.	.	TRBJ2-2	CASSYSGYAGELFF	TGTGCCAGCAGTTACTCCGGTTACGCCGGGGAGCTGTTTTTT
TRBV6-5	.	.	TRBJ2-7	CASSWRGHEQYF	TGTGCCAGCAGTTGGAGGGGCCACGAGCAGTACTTC
TRBV11-2	.	few	TRBJ1-1	CASSLVVTEAFF	TGTGCCAGCAGCTTAGTCGTCACTGAAGCTTTCTTT
TRBV5-6	TRBD2	few	TRBJ2-1	CASSFGTSGNREQFF	TGTGCCAGCAGCTTTGGGACTAGCGGGAATCGTGAGCAGTTCTTC
TRBV13	.	.	TRBJ2-5	CASRAGNQETQYF	TGTGCCAGCAGAGCCGGGAACCAAGAGACCCAGTACTTC
TRBV5-4	TRBD1	.	TRBJ1-4	CASSFGTGLSGDEKLFF	TGTGCCAGCAGCTTCGGGACAGGTCTTTCGGGAGATGAAAAACTGTTTTTT
TRBV7-6	.	.	TRBJ2-5	CASSLPSGPRETQYF	TGTGCCAGCAGCCTACCGAGCGGGCCACGGGAGACCCAGTACTTC
TRBV5-5	.	.	TRBJ2-3	CASRSREPTDTQYF	TGTGCCAGCAGATCTCGGGAGCCCACAGATACGCAGTATTTT
TRBV9	.	.	TRBJ1-5	CASSAEGTINQPQHF	TGTGCCAGCAGCGCCGAAGGGACTATCAATCAGCCCCAGCATTTT
TRBV30	.	.	TRBJ2-7	CAWTQRFPYEQYF	TGTGCCTGGACCCAACGCTTCCCGTACGAGCAGTACTTC
TRBV6-1	.	.	TRBJ2-3	CASSGRRGRGDTQYF	TGTGCCAGCAGTGGAAGGAGGGGACGTGGAGATACGCAGTATTTT
TRBV19	.	once	TRBJ1-3	CASSILPGQTGNTIYF	TGTGCCAGTAGTATCTTGCCCGGACAGACTGGAAACACCATATATTTT
TRBV6-5	TRBD1	.	TRBJ1-5	CASWTGGNQPQHF	TGTGCCAGCTGGACAGGGGGCAATCAGCCCCAGCATTTT
TRBV15	TRBD1	.	TRBJ1-2	CATSRDPPGQAYGYTF	TGTGCCACCAGCAGAGATCCCCCGGGACAGGCCTATGGCTACACCTTC
TRBV5-4	TRBD1	.	TRBJ2-1	CASSLEGAYNEQFF	TGTGCCAGCAGCTTGGAGGGGGCGTACAATGAGCAGTTCTTC
TRBV7-6	TRBD1	.	TRBJ2-2	CASTSTGVGGELFF	TGTGCCAGTACCTCGACAGGGGTTGGCGGGGAGCTGTTTTTT
TRBV4-1	TRBD2	.	TRBJ2-5	CASSSQRGAQETQYF	TGCGCCAGCAGCTCGCAGCGGGGGGCCCAAGAGACCCAGTACTTC
TRBV2	TRBD1	.	TRBJ2-6	CASTIGTAPCVLTF	TGTGCCAGCACTATTGGGACAGCTCCCTGCGTCCTGACTTTC
TRBV7-2	.	few	TRBJ1-6	CASSFLGVGNNSPLHF	TGTGCCAGCAGCTTTCTGGGAGTCGGAAATAATTCACCCCTCCACTTT
TRBV18	TRBD2	.	TRBJ2-1	CASTQGTSGRATYNEQFF	TGTGCCAGTACGCAGGGGACTAGCGGGAGGGCGACCTACAATGAGCAGTTCTTC
TRBV18	TRBD1	.	TRBJ1-4	CASSPGTAQTNEKLFF	TGTGCCAGCTCACCTGGGACAGCCCAAACTAATGAAAAACTGTTTTTT
TRBV7-9	.	.	TRBJ1-5	CASSLKGESQPQHF	TGTGCCAGCAGCTTAAAAGGGGAAAGTCAGCCCCAGCATTTT
TRBV28	.	.	TRBJ2-7	CASSQENAGFDEQYF	TGTGCCAGCAGCCAGGAAAACGCGGGCTTCGACGAGCAGTACTTC
TRBV15	TRBD1	.	TRBJ1-1	CATSTPDRGTEAFF	TGTGCCACCAGCACCCCCGACAGGGGTACTGAAGCTTTCTTT
TRBV7-2	.	.	TRBJ2-1	CASSLVPPGNEQFF	TGTGCCAGCAGCTTAGTCCCCCCCGGCAATGAGCAGTTCTTC
TRBV27	.	.	TRBJ1-2	CASSPGYSPSYGYTF	TGTGCCAGCAGCCCGGGGTACAGCCCTTCCTATGGCTACACCTTC
TRBV7-9	.	.	TRBJ2-1	CASSLIADNNEQFF	TGTGCCAGCAGCTTAATAGCGGATAACAATGAGCAGTTCTTC
TRBV2	.	medium-sized	TRBJ1-4	CASRRLSGEKLFF	TGTGCCAGCAGGCGGTTAAGCGGTGAAAAACTGTTTTTT
TRBV30	TRBD1	.	TRBJ1-4	CAWSVRQGAKKLFF	TGTGCCTGGAGTGTACGCCAGGGGGCAAAAAAACTGTTTTTT
TRBV5-6	.	.	TRBJ2-6	CASSFTGRSGANVLTF	TGTGCCAGCAGCTTCACAGGTCGGTCTGGGGCCAACGTCCTGACTTTC
TRBV7-9	.	.	TRBJ2-7	CASSLQTGSYEQYF	TGTGCCAGCAGCTTACAAACAGGGAGCTACGAGCAGTACTTC
TRBV4-3	.	.	TRBJ2-2	CASSQDGQGSGELFF	TGCGCCAGCAGCCAAGATGGGCAGGGTTCAGGGGAGCTGTTTTTT
TRBV7-9	.	.	TRBJ1-4	CASQMTGGADNEKLFF	TGTGCCAGCCAGATGACCGGGGGGGCGGATAATGAAAAACTGTTTTTT
TRBV4-1	TRBD2	.	TRBJ2-2	CASSPTSGKNTGELFF	TGCGCCAGCAGCCCTACTAGCGGGAAGAACACCGGGGAGCTGTTTTTT
TRBV7-9	TRBD1	.	TRBJ1-2	CASSLGQGGYGYTF	TGTGCCAGCAGCTTAGGACAGGGAGGCTATGGCTACACCTTC
TRBV6-1	TRBD1	.	TRBJ2-2	CASRNEQGAGGELFF	TGTGCCAGCAGGAATGAACAGGGGGCCGGCGGGGAGCTGTTTTTT
TRBV29-1	.	.	TRBJ2-7	CSVEGGTKGVEQYF	TGCAGCGTTGAGGGTGGGACAAAGGGCGTGGAGCAGTACTTC
TRBV7-9	TRBD1	.	TRBJ2-3	CASSLGTGSVTDTQYF	TGTGCCAGCAGCTTGGGGACAGGGAGCGTAACAGATACGCAGTATTTT
TRBV9	.	few	TRBJ2-2	CASSDPDWTGELFF	TGTGCCAGCAGCGATCCGGACTGGACCGGGGAGCTGTTTTTT
TRBV27	.	.	TRBJ2-3	CASSPGTYTDTQYF	TGTGCCAGCAGCCCTGGGACATACACAGATACGCAGTATTTT
TRBV30	.	few	TRBJ1-1	CALNRVTEAFF	TGTGCCTTAAACAGGGTGACTGAAGCTTTCTTT
TRBV14	TRBD2	.	TRBJ2-7	CASSQGGLAGGTSYEQYF	TGTGCCAGCAGCCAAGGCGGACTAGCGGGAGGTACTTCCTACGAGCAGTACTTC
TRBV6-6	.	.	TRBJ2-2	CASSYSGTITELFF	TGTGCCAGCAGTTACTCTGGCACTATAACGGAGCTGTTTTTT
TRBV4-1	.	.	TRBJ1-2	CASSQGSGLANYGYTF	TGCGCCAGCAGCCAAGGATCAGGGCTGGCTAACTATGGCTACACCTTC
TRBV7-8	.	few	TRBJ2-7	CASSHDISPHEQYF	TGTGCCAGCAGCCACGACATATCACCCCACGAGCAGTACTTC